The 20 T cell receptor beta chains reported below all come from one sample, sequenced in a study of blood T cell repertoires in COVID-19. The data were produced by immunoSEQ multiplex PCR, yet TCRdb's version contains in-frame clones alone and is incomplete. The sample has 200,000 to 250,000 clones, roughly four fifths seen once. Sequencing used peripheral blood. These TCRs come from a woman over 75 with COVID-19, enrolled during active disease.

This chain connects TRBV6-5 to TRBJ1-5, with D perhaps TRBD1 (5 bases). Germline lookup yields CDR1 MNHEY and CDR2 SVGAGI. The CDR3 contains 15 residues. The V end was cut by 5 bases, the J end by 4 bases, with 15 bases between. This CDR3 is CASSRGGSRNQPQHF. The CDR3, as DNA: TGTGCCAGCAGTCGCGGGGGTAGTAGGAATCAGCCCCAGCATTTT.

The rearrangement links TRBV10-3 to TRBJ1-6, with a weak D call TRBD1 (5 bases). CDR1 is ENHRY and CDR2 is SYGVKD in the germline V gene. This CDR3 is built from 12 residues. V was cut by 6 bases and J by 8 bases, with 8 bases left in between. CDR3 DNA sequence: TGTGCCATCAGGGGGGGTGATTCACCCCTCCACTTT. Translating it yields CAIRGGDSPLHF.

This clone was counted once. This chain uses TRBV6-5 with TRBJ2-7, with D tentatively TRBD1 (6 bases). CDR1 MNHEY and CDR2 SVGAGI come from the germline V gene. The length of the CDR3 is 13 residues. V dropped 5 bases and J dropped 4 bases, with 12 bases sitting between them. The CDR3 sequence is CASSTHGQYEQYF. DNA of the CDR3: TGTGCCAGCAGTACCCACGGACAGTACGAGCAGTACTTC.

V usage is TRBV7-3 and J usage is TRBJ2-1; D not certain. The ends were cut back, 5 bases at V and 9 bases at J, with 14 bases in the middle. This CDR3 has 13 amino acids. In germline, CDR1 is SGHTA, CDR2 FQGTGA. The CDR3 nucleotides are TGTGCCAGCAGCCCGACACCATCCACTGAGCAGTTCTTC. The encoded protein is CASSPTPSTEQFF.

The J gene is TRBJ1-2, the V gene TRBV18, with TRBD1 matching 9 bases. Germline CDR1 reads KGHSH; CDR2 reads LQKENI. V shed 5 bases, J shed 9 bases, and the junction held 16 bases outside the gene matches. This CDR3 is built from 16 residues. CDR3 sequence: CASSIEGQGPYVSYTF. For the CDR3, the DNA is TGTGCCAGCTCAATCGAAGGACAGGGGCCTTATGTTAGCTACACCTTC.

This clone showed up just once. V and J are TRBV9 and TRBJ2-3, with TRBD2 as a possible D gene (6 bases). The ends were cut back, 3 bases at V and 2 bases at J, with 13 bases in the middle. CDR3 length equals 15 residues. CDR1 and CDR2 from the germline V gene are SGDLS and YYNGEE. CDR3 in DNA: TGTGCCAGCAGCGCCGGGACTCCCCCCACAGATACGCAGTATTTT. This translates into CASSAGTPPTDTQYF.

The V gene is TRBV3-1 (or the pseudogene TRBV3-2), the J gene TRBJ2-5; D unclear. The CDR3 sequence is 12 residues long. V was shortened by 5 bases and J by 5 bases, with 9 bases between the two germline ends. Germline CDR1 and CDR2: LGHDT and YNNKEL (reference sequence). The CDR3: CASSYPRETQYF. DNA of the CDR3: TGTGCCAGCAGCTACCCGCGCGAGACCCAGTACTTC.

V usage is TRBV12-3 or TRBV12-4 and J usage is TRBJ1-3; D gene ambiguous. This CDR3 has 13 amino acids. Trimming pared 1 base from V and 4 bases from J, leaving 5 bases between. The CDR3 sequence is CASSLEEGNTIYF. In nucleotides, the CDR3 is TGTGCCAGCAGTTTAGAAGAGGGAAACACCATATATTTT.

This clone was seen just once. V gene TRBV5-1 combines with J gene TRBJ1-1; D possibly corresponds to TRBD1 (5 bases). The CDR3 extends over 14 amino acids. Per the germline V gene, CDR1 is SGHRS and CDR2 is YFSETQ. Between the trimmed V and J ends, which lost 5 bases and 7 bases, there was a span of 18 bases. CDR3 sequence: CASSPGVPQLEAFF. The CDR3 DNA reads as TGCGCCAGCAGTCCGGGGGTTCCCCAGCTTGAAGCTTTCTTT.

Concerning this clone itself: The junction departs from the called germline gene at one end, perhaps through a read error. The chain employs TRBV7-7 and TRBJ2-1; D possibly corresponds to TRBD1 (6 bases). CDR1 and CDR2 from the germline V gene are SSHAT and FNYEAQ (reference sequence). The CDR3 sequence is 14 residues long. CDR3 amino acids: CASSLGTPYNEQFF. CDR3 DNA sequence: TGTGCTAGCAGCTTAGGGACACCTTACAATGAGCAGTTCTTC.

The V gene is TRBV12-3 or TRBV12-4, the J gene TRBJ2-3, with 8 bases matching TRBD2. With 2 bases clipped from V and 10 bases from J, the junction kept 2 bases outside the gene matches. The CDR3 consists of 12 residues. This CDR3 reads CASSLWRGAQYF. In DNA form, the CDR3 reads TGTGCCAGCAGTTTATGGCGGGGGGCGCAGTATTTT.

The rearrangement uses TRBV5-8 and TRBJ2-7, with D possibly TRBD2 on 7 matching bases. V was clipped by 4 bases and J by 4 bases, with 18 bases between them. The CDR3 runs to 15 residues. Germline V gene data show CDR1 as SGHTS and CDR2 as YDEGEE. CDR3: CASSIGWGGAYEQYF. In nucleotides, the CDR3 is TGTGCCAGCAGCATCGGCTGGGGGGGCGCTTACGAGCAGTACTTC.

This clone was detected only a few times. The J gene is TRBJ2-7, the V gene TRBV5-5; TRBD1 might be the D (5 bases). The CDR3 contains 14 residues. V was cut by 1 base and J by 6 bases, with 14 bases left in between. Germline V lookup: CDR1 SGHKS, CDR2 YYEKEE (reference sequence). This chain's CDR3 is CASSLRQGGSEQYF. The CDR3 coding sequence is TGTGCCAGCAGCTTGAGGCAGGGTGGATCCGAGCAGTACTTC.

Regarding this clone: Other DNA sequences within the sample encode an identical CDR3. The J gene is TRBJ2-6, the V gene TRBV18; 8 nucleotides line up with TRBD1. CDR3 size: 18 residues. The V gene's germline CDR1 is KGHSH and CDR2 LQKENI. Trimming removed 3 bases from V and 1 base from J; junction bases left unmatched: 8. The CDR3 coding sequence is TGTGCCAGCTCACCTCCCGGACAGGGAGTTTCTGGGGCCAACGTCCTGACTTTC. Translated: CASSPPGQGVSGANVLTF.

The chain joins TRBV2 to TRBJ2-2; 10 bases align to TRBD2. Germline loops: CDR1 SNHLY, CDR2 FYNNEI. This CDR3 region has 18 residues. The J segment lost 7 bases and the V segment lost 4 bases, leaving 15 bases of the junction unmatched. As DNA, the CDR3 is TGTGCCAGCAGTGGTAGGCTAGCGGGGGATCCCTACGGCGGGGAGCTGTTTTTT. Its translation is CASSGRLAGDPYGGELFF.

The rearrangement joins TRBV5-6 to TRBJ1-2; the match to TRBD1 covers 7 bases. Germline assignment: CDR1 SGHDT and CDR2 YYEEEE. This CDR3 spans 14 amino acids. V lost 4 bases to trimming and J lost 4 bases; unmatched junction nucleotides: 7. CDR3 loop: CASSPRGGIYGYTF. CDR3 sequence (DNA): TGTGCCAGCAGCCCTCGAGGGGGCATCTATGGCTACACCTTC.

This rearrangement joins TRBV4-2 to TRBJ2-7; 10 nucleotides line up with TRBD2. The CDR3 has 15 amino acids. Germline V lookup: CDR1 LGHNA, CDR2 YNFKEQ. The CDR3 spells CASRASSGRAGEQYF. CDR3 DNA sequence: TGTGCGTCTCGGGCCTCCAGCGGGAGGGCCGGCGAGCAGTACTTC.

Concerning this clone: The junction differs from germline at one of its ends, possibly a read error. Other DNA sequences in the same sample also yield this CDR3. The rearrangement links TRBV5-1 to TRBJ1-1, with TRBD1 as a possible D gene (5 bases). Per germline, CDR1 SGHRS and CDR2 YFSETQ. The CDR3 loop spans 15 amino acids. Here the CDR3 DNA reads TGCGCCAGCAGCTTGGCCGCGAGGTTGGACACTGAAGCTTTTTTT. It is translated as CASSLAARLDTEAFF.

This clone has more than one count but fewer than ten. The chain uses TRBV21-1 and TRBJ2-7; the DNA was not used to check the table's D call, TRBD2. TRBV21-1 is tagged as a pseudogene. The length of the CDR3 is 14 residues. The CDR3 loop is CASSPRELTYEQYF. Written as DNA, the CDR3 is TGTGCCAGCAGCCCCCGGGAATTAACCTACGAGCAGTACTTC.

This clone is a singleton in its sample. The chain employs TRBV10-3 and TRBJ2-1; 14 bases map to TRBD2. The ends lost 10 bases at V and 1 base at J; junction bases unmatched: 6. The CDR3 loop spans 16 amino acids. Germline CDR1 and CDR2: ENHRY and SYGVKD. The CDR3 DNA follows: TGTGCCAAAGGGACTAGCGGGGGAAGTTCCTACAATGAGCAGTTCTTC. This codes for CAKGTSGGSSYNEQFF.